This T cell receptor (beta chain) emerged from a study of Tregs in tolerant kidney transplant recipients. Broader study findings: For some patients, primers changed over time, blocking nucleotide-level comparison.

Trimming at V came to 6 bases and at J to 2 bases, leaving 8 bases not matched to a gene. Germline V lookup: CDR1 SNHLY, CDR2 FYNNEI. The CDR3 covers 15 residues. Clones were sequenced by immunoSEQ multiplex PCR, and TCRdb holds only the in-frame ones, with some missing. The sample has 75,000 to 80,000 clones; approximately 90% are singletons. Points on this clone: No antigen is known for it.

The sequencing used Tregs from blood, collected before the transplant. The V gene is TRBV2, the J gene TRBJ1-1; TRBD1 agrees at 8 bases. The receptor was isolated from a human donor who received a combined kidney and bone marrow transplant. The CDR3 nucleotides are TGTGCCAGCAGCGCCGACAGGGGTGCTAACACTGAAGCTTTCTTT. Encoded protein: CASSADRGANTEAFF.